The next 17 T cell receptor beta chains were all read from a single sample in a study of blood T cell repertoires in COVID-19. Using immunoSEQ multiplex PCR, the repertoire was profiled, and TCRdb retains in-frame clones only, with some absent. The table shows some 290,000 clones, with 85% to 95% occurring only once. Sequencing input: PBMCs or T cells enriched from blood (not recorded which). These receptors originate from a woman aged 25 to 45 who had been exposed to COVID-19.

V gene TRBV5-1 combines with J gene TRBJ2-3; 8 nucleotides match TRBD1. Per germline, CDR1 SGHRS and CDR2 YFSETQ. The CDR3 is 14 amino acids. With 4 bases clipped from V and 1 base from J, the junction kept 2 bases outside the gene matches. This CDR3 reads CASSGQGGTDTQYF. CDR3 bases: TGCGCCAGCAGCGGACAGGGCGGCACAGATACGCAGTATTTT.

The chain uses TRBV19 and TRBJ2-7; TRBD1 matches 8 bases. Germline lookup yields CDR1 LNHDA and CDR2 SQIVND (reference sequence). The CDR3 is 14 amino acids. Losses at the gene ends were 6 bases for V and 4 bases for J; bases not matched to a gene: 8. The CDR3 DNA follows: TGTGCCAGTAGAGCCGGACAGGGTGCTTACGAGCAGTACTTC. It codes for CASRAGQGAYEQYF.

The chain has TRBV3-1 (or the pseudogene TRBV3-2) and TRBJ1-5; no definite D call. The V and J ends lost 1 base and 0 bases respectively, with 19 bases between them. The CDR3 consists of 19 residues. Germline-derived CDR1 and CDR2 are LGHDT and YNNKEL (reference sequence). CDR3 residues: CASSQAYLKARYSNQPQHF. The CDR3 DNA follows: TGTGCCAGCAGCCAAGCGTATTTGAAAGCGCGATATAGCAATCAGCCCCAGCATTTT.

This clone was recorded once. This rearrangement joins TRBV6-2 or TRBV6-3 to TRBJ1-1; D possibly corresponds to TRBD1 (5 bases). CDR3 size: 13 residues. From germline, CDR1 is MNHEY and CDR2 SVGEGT. V was clipped by 6 bases and J by 7 bases, with 15 bases between them. For the CDR3, the DNA is TGTGCCAGCAGCCCCCACAGGTACAGTGAAGCTTTCTTT. Translating it yields CASSPHRYSEAFF.

The chain combines TRBV7-6 with TRBJ1-2; D is possibly TRBD1 (6 bases). The CDR3 totals 15 residues. V was trimmed by 4 bases and J by 6 bases, leaving 18 bases between them. Germline V gene lookup returns CDR1 SGHVS and CDR2 FNYEAQ. In DNA, the CDR3 is TGTGCCAGCAGCTCGGACAGCCGGCTTTGGGATGGCTACACCTTC. It codes for CASSSDSRLWDGYTF. The full variable domain, with the rest looked up from reference TRBV7-6 and TRBJ1-2, is GAGVSQSPRYKVTKRGQDVALRCDPISGHVSLYWYRQALGQGPEFLTYFNYEAQQDKSGLPNDRFSAERPEGSISTLTIQRTEQRDSAMYRCASSSDSRLWDGYTFGSGTRLTVV.

The chain is built from TRBV27 and TRBJ1-5, with 7 bases that match TRBD1. The CDR3 extends over 15 amino acids. The V and J ends lost 5 bases and 7 bases, in that order; junction bases with no gene match: 11. Per the germline V gene, CDR1 is MNHEY and CDR2 is SMNVEV (reference sequence). The CDR3 sequence: CASSTHRGPRQPQHF. The CDR3 DNA reads TGTGCCAGCAGTACCCACAGGGGTCCTCGGCAGCCCCAGCATTTT.

V gene TRBV5-6 combines with J gene TRBJ1-2, with 7 bases lining up with TRBD1. The CDR3 contains 17 residues. CDR1 and CDR2 from the germline V gene are SGHDT and YYEEEE. J gave up 2 bases and V 4 bases, and 14 bases lay outside the gene matches. CDR3 in amino acids: CASSAGTEVHTNYGYTF. Here the CDR3 DNA reads TGTGCCAGCAGCGCTGGGACAGAAGTTCATACAAACTATGGCTACACCTTC.

The genes are TRBV16 and TRBJ1-2, with TRBD1 as a possible D gene (6 bases). V was cut by 0 bases and J by 0 bases, with 17 bases left in between. Germline V gives CDR1 KGHSY, CDR2 FQNENV. The CDR3 totals 18 residues. Here the CDR3 DNA reads TGTGCCAGCAGCCAATCGAGGGGGTTAGGAGGCCCTAACTATGGCTACACCTTC. This gives the protein CASSQSRGLGGPNYGYTF.

The V call is TRBV12-5, the J call TRBJ1-2, with 8 bases that match TRBD1. V lost 2 bases, J lost 8 bases, and 7 bases stayed unmatched. The CDR3 has 14 residues. The germline V gene encodes CDR1 LGHNT and CDR2 FRNRAP. This CDR3 is CASGLMQGARGYTF. In DNA form, the CDR3 reads TGTGCTAGTGGTTTGATGCAGGGGGCGCGAGGCTACACCTTC.

CDR3 region: CASRKAGWAPTYEQYF. In nucleotides, the CDR3 is TGTGCCAGCAGGAAAGCGGGGTGGGCGCCAACCTACGAGCAGTACTTC. The chain joins TRBV11-2 to TRBJ2-7, with TRBD2 matching over 7 bases. The CDR3 length is 16 residues. The germline CDR1 and CDR2 sequences are SGHAT and FQNNGV. Trimming took 6 bases from V and 2 from J; bases not matched to a gene: 13.

On this clone itself: This sample includes further DNA sequences coding for the same CDR3. The gene calls are TRBV11-2 and TRBJ1-2; 9 bases align to TRBD1. CDR1 is SGHAT and CDR2 is FQNNGV in the germline V gene. The CDR3 has 14 residues. V was clipped by 5 bases and J by 4 bases; unmatched bases: 5. CDR3 region: CASSPGQGAYGYTF. DNA of the CDR3: TGTGCCAGCAGCCCGGGACAGGGAGCCTATGGCTACACCTTC.

The chain uses TRBV7-2 and TRBJ2-7; 9 bases fit TRBD2. CDR1 SGHTA and CDR2 FQGNSA come from the germline V gene. J lost 2 bases, V lost 5 bases, and 7 bases had no gene match. This CDR3 contains 15 residues. The CDR3 region is CASSAGLASTYEQYF. CDR3 coding DNA: TGTGCCAGCAGCGCCGGACTAGCGAGTACCTACGAGCAGTACTTC. Using reference TRBV7-2 and TRBJ2-7 for the parts outside the CDR3, the full variable domain is GAGVSQSPSNKVTEKGKDVELRCDPISGHTALYWYRQSLGQGLEFLIYFQGNSAPDKSGLPSDRFSAERTGGSVSTLTIQRTQQEDSAVYLCASSAGLASTYEQYFGPGTRLTVT.

The J gene is TRBJ2-2, the V gene TRBV7-7; D not resolved. The CDR3 has 14 amino acids. V lost 3 bases and J lost 4, with 9 bases in between. The germline gives CDR1 SSHAT, CDR2 FNYEAQ (reference sequence). The CDR3: CASSFGETTGELFF. The CDR3 nucleotides read TGTGCCAGCAGCTTTGGAGAGACCACCGGGGAGCTGTTTTTT.

This sequence joins TRBV12-1 and TRBJ1-1; no DNA check was done on the table's D call, TRBD1. TRBV12-1 is described as a pseudogene. The CDR3 length is 11 residues. In nucleotides, the CDR3 is TGTGCCCCAGGGCAGAACACTGAAGCTTTCTTT. This gives the protein CAPGQNTEAFF.

This chain uses TRBV30 with TRBJ1-5; D unresolved. The V and J ends lost 5 bases and 0 bases respectively, with 8 bases between them. The CDR3 extends over 13 amino acids. Germline V gene data show CDR1 as GTSNPN and CDR2 as SVGIG (reference sequence). The CDR3 loop reads CAWGLNSNQPQHF. The CDR3 DNA reads as TGTGCCTGGGGGCTTAATAGCAATCAGCCCCAGCATTTT. The complete variable domain, with remaining parts taken from reference TRBV30 and TRBJ1-5, reads SQTIHQWPATLVQPVGSPLSLECTVEGTSNPNLYWYRQAAGRGLQLLFYSVGIGQISSEVPQNLSASRPQDRQFILSSKKLLLSDSGFYLCAWGLNSNQPQHFGDGTRLSIL.

The rearrangement links TRBV5-1 to TRBJ1-4, with a possible D match to TRBD1 (6 bases). The CDR3 runs 15 residues. Trimming stripped 0 bases from V and 7 bases from J, with 13 bases between. Germline assignment: CDR1 SGHRS and CDR2 YFSETQ. CDR3 sequence: CASSLDGGDGEKLFF. CDR3 nucleotides: TGCGCCAGCAGCTTGGATGGGGGCGATGGTGAAAAACTGTTTTTT.

The chain recombines TRBV3-1 (or the pseudogene TRBV3-2) with TRBJ2-7; TRBD2 matches at 7 bases. This CDR3 comprises 14 residues. Germline CDR1 LGHDT, CDR2 YNNKEL (reference sequence). V trimming: 2 bases; J trimming: 3 bases; junction bases outside the gene matches: 4. The CDR3 reads CASSQQVAGYEQYF. CDR3 nucleotides: TGTGCCAGCAGCCAACAAGTAGCGGGCTACGAGCAGTACTTC.